Following are 7 T cell receptor beta chains from one sample sequenced in a study of T cells in Graves' hyperthyroidism and ophthalmopathy. What was amplified from RNA transcripts were TCR beta CDR3 regions. During a first-round RT-PCR of the TCR CDR3, the HTBI primer set was used. Each CDR3 protein is one row after TCRdb ran MiXCR on the multiplex PCR reads. The sample includes approximately 590,000 distinct CDR3 sequences, more than 15% of them seen just once. Sequences were obtained from blood. These TCRs come from a woman aged 25 to 39 with Graves' hyperthyroidism.

V gene TRBV9 combines with J gene TRBJ2-3; D tentatively reads TRBD1 or TRBD2 (6 bases each). Looked up from germline, CDR1 is SGDLS and CDR2 is YYNGEE. Trimming took off 5 bases at V and 2 bases at J, with 18 bases between the two ends. This CDR3 is 16 amino acids long. The CDR3 region has the DNA TGTGCCAGCAGTCTGAGGGGGGACTCATCCACAGATACGCAGTATTTT. Its translation is CASSLRGDSSTDTQYF.

This clonotype was seen ten or more times. This chain joins TRBV10-1 and TRBJ2-2, with TRBD1 as a possible D gene (6 bases). Germline-derived CDR1 and CDR2 are WNHNN and SYGVQD (reference sequence). The length of the CDR3 is 13 residues. The ends were cut back, 8 bases at V and 0 bases at J, with 7 bases in the middle. The CDR3 sequence: CASGTPNTGELFF. Written as DNA, the CDR3 is TGCGCCAGCGGGACACCGAACACCGGGGAGCTGTTTTTT.

The rearrangement links TRBV20-1 to TRBJ1-6; 9 positions match TRBD1. V was pared by 0 bases and J by 8 bases, with 5 bases of the junction left unmatched. Germline lookup yields CDR1 DFQATT and CDR2 SNEGSKA (reference sequence). This CDR3 has 15 amino acids. CDR3 bases: TGCAGTGCTAGAGATAAGAGACAGGGGGATTCACCCCTCCACTTT. Residues: CSARDKRQGDSPLHF.

This clonotype was seen ten or more times. This chain uses TRBV6-1 with TRBJ2-1; 7 bases match TRBD2. V shed 6 bases, J shed 0 bases, and the junction held 2 bases outside the gene matches. CDR1 and CDR2 (germline): MNHNS, SASEGT. The CDR3 is made up of 14 amino acids. The CDR3 bases are TGTGCCAGCAGACGGGAGGACTCCTACAATGAGCAGTTCTTC. Amino acids: CASRREDSYNEQFF.

The gene calls are TRBV28 and TRBJ2-3, with 8 bases matching TRBD2. Trimming took 4 bases from V and 2 from J; bases not matched to a gene: 14. The germline CDR1 and CDR2 sequences are MDHEN and SYDVKM. The CDR3 is 18 residues long. The CDR3, as DNA: TGTGCCAGCAGTTCTCATAGCGGGACCGTTTTGGTCACAGATACGCAGTATTTT. This translates into CASSSHSGTVLVTDTQYF.

At least ten counts were recorded for this clonotype. The chain employs TRBV3-1 and TRBJ2-5; D unresolved. The CDR3 covers 13 residues. V lost 1 base, J lost 6 bases, and 9 bases lay in between. Germline lookup yields CDR1 LGHDT and CDR2 YNNKEL (reference sequence). The CDR3 is CASSQGQLKTQYF. The CDR3 DNA is TGTGCCAGCAGCCAAGGTCAGTTGAAGACCCAGTACTTC.

This clonotype has ten or more counts. The chain uses TRBV12-5 and TRBJ2-7, with a possible D match to TRBD2 (6 bases). Germline values: CDR1 LGHNT, CDR2 FRNRAP. Trimming removed 3 bases from V and 4 bases from J, with 19 bases in between. The CDR3 contains 16 residues. CDR3 sequence (DNA): TGTGCTAGTGGTTTTGCCAGACTAGAAACGCCTTACGAGCAGTACTTC. The encoded protein is CASGFARLETPYEQYF.